The 3 T cell receptor beta chains in this list originate from one sample, sequenced in a study of regulatory dendritic cells for organ transplantation. Clones were sequenced by immunoSEQ multiplex PCR, and TCRdb holds only the in-frame ones, with some missing. The top ten clones hold around 0.093% of a sample with tens of thousands of clones, approximately 78% of them seen once. Source material: naive CD4+ T cells from blood. The subset: CD45RA+ naive T cells. Source of these receptors: a human donor in good health.

This clone was counted a few times. The chain carries TRBV2 and TRBJ2-4; 10 nucleotides agree with TRBD2. The germline gives CDR1 SNHLY, CDR2 FYNNEI. The CDR3 has 17 residues. V lost 5 bases, J lost 2 bases, and 9 bases stayed unmatched. The CDR3 region has the DNA TGTGCCAGCAGTCCCTTAGTAGCGGGGGGTTCCAAAAACATTCAGTACTTC. It codes for CASSPLVAGGSKNIQYF.

The chain couples TRBV30 to TRBJ1-5; D is uncertain. V dropped 2 bases and J dropped 1 base, with 18 bases sitting between them. CDR3 length equals 17 residues. Germline CDR1 GTSNPN, CDR2 SVGIG (reference sequence). Here the CDR3 DNA reads TGTGCCTGGAGTACCCCTGGGAGGGTTCGGAGCAATCAGCCCCAGCATTTT. Amino acids: CAWSTPGRVRSNQPQHF.

V is TRBV7-8 and J is TRBJ1-5; weak D call: TRBD1 (5 bases). Deletions cut 4 bases from V and 2 bases from J, with 15 bases between. This CDR3 contains 16 residues. Per germline, CDR1 SGHVS and CDR2 FQNEAQ. This chain's CDR3 is CASSSSLGGGNQPQHF. In nucleotides, the CDR3 is TGTGCCAGCAGCTCCTCCCTTGGAGGGGGCAATCAGCCCCAGCATTTT.